This TCR beta chain was found in a study of CD8 T cells in ankylosing spondylitis. The study's findings and limits: Reportedly, significant enrichment of disease-linked clones occurred in matched ankylosing spondylitis synovial fluid. In synovial fluid and blood from reactive arthritis, some motif variants were previously reported. With a CD8+ phenotype, disease-linked clones were relatively rare in peripheral blood.

J gave up 6 bases and V 2 bases, and 2 bases lay outside the gene matches. Germline lookup yields CDR1 ENHRY and CDR2 SYGVKD. The CDR3 is 13 residues long. Details on this clonotype: Its antigen is not known.

TCRdb recomputed calls from the 5' RACE reads with MiXCR, one row per CDR3 protein. The data hold about 170,000 distinct CDR3 sequences, with 15% to 20% observed a single time. Input material: blood, either unsorted or a sorted T cell fraction (not recorded which). This chain uses TRBV10-3 with TRBJ2-3; TRBD2 agrees at 7 bases. This sequence originates from a male donor with ankylosing spondylitis or in good health (not recorded which). The DNA for the CDR3 is TGTGCCATCAGTGAGAGAGCGGGGGATACGCAGTATTTT. Amino acids: CAISERAGDTQYF.